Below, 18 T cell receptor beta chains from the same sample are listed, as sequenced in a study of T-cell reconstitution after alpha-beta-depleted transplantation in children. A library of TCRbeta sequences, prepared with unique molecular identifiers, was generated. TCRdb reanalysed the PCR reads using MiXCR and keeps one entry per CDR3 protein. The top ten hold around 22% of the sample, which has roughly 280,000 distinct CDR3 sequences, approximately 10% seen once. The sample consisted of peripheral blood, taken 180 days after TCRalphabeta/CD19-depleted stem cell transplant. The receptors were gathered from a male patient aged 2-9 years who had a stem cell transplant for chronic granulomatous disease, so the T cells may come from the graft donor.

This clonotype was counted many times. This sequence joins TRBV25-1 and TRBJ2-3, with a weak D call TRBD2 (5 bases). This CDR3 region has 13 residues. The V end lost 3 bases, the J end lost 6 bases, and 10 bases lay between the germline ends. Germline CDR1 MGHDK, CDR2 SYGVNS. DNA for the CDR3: TGTGCCAGCAGTGAGCCGAGGGCCGATACGCAGTATTTT. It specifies CASSEPRADTQYF. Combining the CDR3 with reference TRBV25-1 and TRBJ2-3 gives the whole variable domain EADIYQTPRYLVIGTGKKITLECSQTMGHDKMYWYQQDPGMELHLIHYSYGVNSTEKGDLSSESTVSRIRTEHFPLTLESARPSHTSQYLCASSEPRADTQYFGPGTRLTVL.

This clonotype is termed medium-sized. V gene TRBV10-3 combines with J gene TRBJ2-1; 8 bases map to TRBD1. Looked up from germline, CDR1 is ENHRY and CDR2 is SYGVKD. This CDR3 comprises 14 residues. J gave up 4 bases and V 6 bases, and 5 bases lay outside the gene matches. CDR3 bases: TGTGCCATCAGGCCGGGACAGGTATACAATGAGCAGTTCTTC. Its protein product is CAIRPGQVYNEQFF.

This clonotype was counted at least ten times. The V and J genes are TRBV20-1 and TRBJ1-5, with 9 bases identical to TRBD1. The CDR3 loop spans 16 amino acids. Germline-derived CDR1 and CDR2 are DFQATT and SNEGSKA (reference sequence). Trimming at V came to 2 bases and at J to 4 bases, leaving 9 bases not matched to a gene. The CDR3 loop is CSARSGPGQGNQPQHF. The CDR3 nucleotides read TGCAGTGCTAGATCAGGTCCGGGACAGGGTAATCAGCCCCAGCATTTT.

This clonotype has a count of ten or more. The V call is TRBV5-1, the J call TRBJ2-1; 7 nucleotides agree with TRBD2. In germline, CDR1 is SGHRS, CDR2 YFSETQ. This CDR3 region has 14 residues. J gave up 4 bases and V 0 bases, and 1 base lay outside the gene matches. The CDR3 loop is CASSLASGYNEQFF. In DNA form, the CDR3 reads TGCGCCAGCAGCTTGGCTAGCGGATACAATGAGCAGTTCTTC.

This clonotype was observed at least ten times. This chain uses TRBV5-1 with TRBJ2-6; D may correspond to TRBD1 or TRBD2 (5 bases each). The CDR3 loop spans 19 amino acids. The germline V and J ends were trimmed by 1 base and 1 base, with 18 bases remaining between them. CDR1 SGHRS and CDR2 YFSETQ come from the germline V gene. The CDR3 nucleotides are TGCGCCAGCAGCTTGTGGGGGACCCTCCAAGGTTCTGGGGCCAACGTCCTGACTTTC. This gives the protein CASSLWGTLQGSGANVLTF.

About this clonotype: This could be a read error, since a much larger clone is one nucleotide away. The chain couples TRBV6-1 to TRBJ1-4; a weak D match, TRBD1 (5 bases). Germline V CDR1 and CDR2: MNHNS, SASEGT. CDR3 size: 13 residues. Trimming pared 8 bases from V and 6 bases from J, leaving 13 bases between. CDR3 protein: CASPRQGDEKLFF. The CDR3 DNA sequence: TGTGCCAGCCCCAGGCAGGGCGATGAAAAACTGTTTTTT.

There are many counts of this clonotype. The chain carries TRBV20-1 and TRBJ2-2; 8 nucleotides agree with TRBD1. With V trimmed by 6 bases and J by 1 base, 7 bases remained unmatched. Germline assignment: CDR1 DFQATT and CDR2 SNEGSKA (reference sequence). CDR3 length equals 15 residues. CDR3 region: CSADPGGENTGELFF. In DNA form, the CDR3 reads TGCAGTGCAGACCCAGGGGGCGAGAACACCGGGGAGCTGTTTTTT.

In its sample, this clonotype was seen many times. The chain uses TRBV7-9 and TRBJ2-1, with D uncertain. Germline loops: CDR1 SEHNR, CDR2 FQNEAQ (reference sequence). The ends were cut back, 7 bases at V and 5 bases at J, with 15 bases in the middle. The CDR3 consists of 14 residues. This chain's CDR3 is CASTSGLVHNEQFF. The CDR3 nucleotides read TGTGCCAGCACCTCAGGTCTAGTCCACAATGAGCAGTTCTTC.

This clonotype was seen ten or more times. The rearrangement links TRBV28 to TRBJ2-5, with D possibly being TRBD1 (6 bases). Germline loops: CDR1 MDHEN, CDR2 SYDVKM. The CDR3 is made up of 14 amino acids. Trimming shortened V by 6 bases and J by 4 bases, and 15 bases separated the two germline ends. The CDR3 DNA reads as TGTGCCAGCAGGCCTACAGGGTTAGGAGAGACCCAGTACTTC. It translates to CASRPTGLGETQYF.

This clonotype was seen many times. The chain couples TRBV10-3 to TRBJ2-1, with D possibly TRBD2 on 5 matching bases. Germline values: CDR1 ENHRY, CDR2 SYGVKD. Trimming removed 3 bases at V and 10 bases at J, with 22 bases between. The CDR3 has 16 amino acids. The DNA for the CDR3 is TGTGCCATCAGTGACCCCGGAGGTTTAAAAACTCCGGAGCAGTTCTTC. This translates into CAISDPGGLKTPEQFF.

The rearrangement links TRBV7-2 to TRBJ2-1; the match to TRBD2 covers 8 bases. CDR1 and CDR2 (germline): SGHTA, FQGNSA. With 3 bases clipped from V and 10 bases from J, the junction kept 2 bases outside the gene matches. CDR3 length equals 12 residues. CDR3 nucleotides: TGTGCCAGCAGCTTTAGCGGGGTCGAGCAGTTCTTC. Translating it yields CASSFSGVEQFF.

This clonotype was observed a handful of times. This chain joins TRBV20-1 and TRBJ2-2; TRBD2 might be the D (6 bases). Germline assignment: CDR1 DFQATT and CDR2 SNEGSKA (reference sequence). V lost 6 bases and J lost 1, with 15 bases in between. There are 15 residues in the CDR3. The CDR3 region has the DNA TGCAGTGCCCCCTGGGCGGGAAGGAACACCGGGGAGCTGTTTTTT. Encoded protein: CSAPWAGRNTGELFF.

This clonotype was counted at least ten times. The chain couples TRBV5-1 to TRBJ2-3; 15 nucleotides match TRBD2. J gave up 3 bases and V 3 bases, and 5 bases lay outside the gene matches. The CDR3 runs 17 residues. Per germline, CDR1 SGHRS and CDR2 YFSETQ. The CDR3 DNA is TGCGCCAGCAGCTCAGGACTAGCGGGAGGGCCGACAGATACGCAGTATTTT. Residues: CASSSGLAGGPTDTQYF. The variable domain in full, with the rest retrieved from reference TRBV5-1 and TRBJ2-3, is KAGVTQTPRYLIKTRGQQVTLSCSPISGHRSVSWYQQTPGQGLQFLFEYFSETQRNKGNFPGRFSGRQFSNSRSEMNVSTLELGDSALYLCASSSGLAGGPTDTQYFGPGTRLTVL.

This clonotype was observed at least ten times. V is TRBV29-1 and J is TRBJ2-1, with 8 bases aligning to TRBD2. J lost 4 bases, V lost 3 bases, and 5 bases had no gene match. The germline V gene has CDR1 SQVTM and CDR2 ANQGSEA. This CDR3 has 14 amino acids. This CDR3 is CSVDTSGLYNEQFF. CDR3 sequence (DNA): TGCAGCGTTGATACTAGCGGTCTTTACAATGAGCAGTTCTTC.

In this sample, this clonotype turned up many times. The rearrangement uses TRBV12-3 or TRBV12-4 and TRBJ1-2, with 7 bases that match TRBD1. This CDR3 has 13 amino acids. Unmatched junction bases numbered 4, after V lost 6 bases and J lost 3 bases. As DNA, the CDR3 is TGTGCCAGCAGCTTAACAGGGGACTATGGCTACACCTTC. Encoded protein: CASSLTGDYGYTF.

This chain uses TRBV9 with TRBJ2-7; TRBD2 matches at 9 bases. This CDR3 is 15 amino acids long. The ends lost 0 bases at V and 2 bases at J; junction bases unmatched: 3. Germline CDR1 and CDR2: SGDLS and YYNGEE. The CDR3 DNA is TGTGCCAGCAGCGTAGGGGCTAGCGGGGCCTACGAGCAGTACTTC. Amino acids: CASSVGASGAYEQYF.

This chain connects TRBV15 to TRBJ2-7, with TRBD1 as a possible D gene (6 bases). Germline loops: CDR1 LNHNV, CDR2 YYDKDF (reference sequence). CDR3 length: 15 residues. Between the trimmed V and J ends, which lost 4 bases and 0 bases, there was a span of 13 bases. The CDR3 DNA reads TGTGCCACCAGCAAATCCGGGACAAGCTCCTACGAGCAGTACTTC. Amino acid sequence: CATSKSGTSSYEQYF.

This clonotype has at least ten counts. CDR3 nucleotide sequence: TGCATGAGCAGCAGGGCAAGTGCTCAAGAGACCCAGTACTTC. Translation gives CMSSRASAQETQYF. The rearrangement uses TRBV29-1 and TRBJ2-5; a possible D gene is TRBD1 (5 bases). CDR3 length equals 14 residues. From germline, CDR1 is SQVTM and CDR2 ANQGSEA.